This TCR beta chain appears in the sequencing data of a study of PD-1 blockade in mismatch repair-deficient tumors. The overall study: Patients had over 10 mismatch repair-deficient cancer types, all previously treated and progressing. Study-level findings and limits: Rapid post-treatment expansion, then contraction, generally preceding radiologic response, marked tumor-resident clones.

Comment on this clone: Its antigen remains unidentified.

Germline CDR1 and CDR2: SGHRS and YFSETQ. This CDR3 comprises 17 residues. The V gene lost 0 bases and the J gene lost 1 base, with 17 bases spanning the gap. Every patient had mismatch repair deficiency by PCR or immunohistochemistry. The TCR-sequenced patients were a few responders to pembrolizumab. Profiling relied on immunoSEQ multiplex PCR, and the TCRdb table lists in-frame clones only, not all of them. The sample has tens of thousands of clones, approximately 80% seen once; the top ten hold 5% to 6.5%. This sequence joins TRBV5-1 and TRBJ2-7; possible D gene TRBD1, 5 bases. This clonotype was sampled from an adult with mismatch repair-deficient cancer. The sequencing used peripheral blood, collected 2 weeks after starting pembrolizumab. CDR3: CASSLGQGFSISYEQYF. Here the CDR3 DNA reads TGCGCCAGCAGCTTGGGCCAGGGATTCAGCATTTCCTACGAGCAGTACTTC.